This T cell receptor beta chain stems from a study of blood T cells in healthy people across ages. Study results and caveats: No conclusive comparison of naive versus antigen-experienced cells was possible with unsorted PBMCs. TCR beta diversity correlated strongly with naive T cell percentage.

Of note for this clonotype: The antigen remains undetermined.

V was pared by 5 bases and J by 5 bases, with 10 bases of the junction left unmatched. In germline, CDR1 is SGHVS, CDR2 FQNEAQ. CDR3 length equals 15 residues. Together with a sample-barcoded 5' primer, a J-beta primer mix was included in a second PCR lasting about 7 to 11 cycles. Paired-end reads containing CDR3 totaled no fewer than 2.5 million for each sample. TCRdb reanalysed the 5' RACE reads using MiXCR and keeps one entry per CDR3 protein. This sample yields some 940,000 distinct CDR3 sequences, of which 25% to 35% are seen a single time; roughly 10% belongs to the top ten. In addition, the sample was reused for a study of T cells of mothers and their children. According to that study: The data showed no persistent microchimeric T cell clones.

The sequencing input was blood. The chain is built from TRBV7-8 and TRBJ1-2; 8 bases match TRBD1. The receptor was isolated from a woman aged 40 to 50 in good health. CDR3 in amino acids: CASSPGGRLWYGYTF. The CDR3 nucleotides are TGTGCCAGCAGCCCAGGGGGCCGGTTGTGGTATGGCTACACCTTC.